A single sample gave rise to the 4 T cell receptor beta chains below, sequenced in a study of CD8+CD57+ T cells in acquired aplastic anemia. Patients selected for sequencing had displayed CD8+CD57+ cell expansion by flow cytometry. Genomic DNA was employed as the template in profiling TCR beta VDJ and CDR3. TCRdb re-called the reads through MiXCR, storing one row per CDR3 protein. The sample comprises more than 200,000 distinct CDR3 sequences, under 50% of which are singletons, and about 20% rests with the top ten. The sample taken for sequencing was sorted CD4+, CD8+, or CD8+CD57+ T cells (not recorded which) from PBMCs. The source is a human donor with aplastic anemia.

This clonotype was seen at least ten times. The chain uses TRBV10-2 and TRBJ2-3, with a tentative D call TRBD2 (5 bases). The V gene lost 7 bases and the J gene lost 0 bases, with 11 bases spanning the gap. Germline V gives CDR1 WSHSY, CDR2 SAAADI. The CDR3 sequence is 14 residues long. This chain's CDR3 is CASIPGLSTDTQYF. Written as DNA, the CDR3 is TGCGCCAGCATCCCAGGACTTAGCACAGATACGCAGTATTTT.

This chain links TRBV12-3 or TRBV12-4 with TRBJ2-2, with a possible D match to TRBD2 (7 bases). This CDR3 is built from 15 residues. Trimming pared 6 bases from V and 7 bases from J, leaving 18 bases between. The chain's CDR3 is CASRTGGGHSGELFF. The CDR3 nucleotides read TGTGCCAGCAGAACTGGGGGGGGGCATAGCGGGGAGCTGTTTTTT.

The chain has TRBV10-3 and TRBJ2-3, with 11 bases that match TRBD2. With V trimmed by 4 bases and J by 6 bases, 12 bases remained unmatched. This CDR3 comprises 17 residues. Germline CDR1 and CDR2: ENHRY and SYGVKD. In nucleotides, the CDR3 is TGTGCCATCAGTGGGGTGGTAGCGGGGGGGCCAGGCGATACGCAGTATTTT. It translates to CAISGVVAGGPGDTQYF.

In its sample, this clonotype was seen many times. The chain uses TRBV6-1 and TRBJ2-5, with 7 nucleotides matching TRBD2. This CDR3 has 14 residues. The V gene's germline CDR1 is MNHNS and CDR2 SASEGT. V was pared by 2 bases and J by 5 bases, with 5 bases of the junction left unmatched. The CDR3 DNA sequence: TGTGCCAGCAGTGAAAGTGGGGGGGGGGAGACCCAGTACTTC. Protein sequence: CASSESGGGETQYF.